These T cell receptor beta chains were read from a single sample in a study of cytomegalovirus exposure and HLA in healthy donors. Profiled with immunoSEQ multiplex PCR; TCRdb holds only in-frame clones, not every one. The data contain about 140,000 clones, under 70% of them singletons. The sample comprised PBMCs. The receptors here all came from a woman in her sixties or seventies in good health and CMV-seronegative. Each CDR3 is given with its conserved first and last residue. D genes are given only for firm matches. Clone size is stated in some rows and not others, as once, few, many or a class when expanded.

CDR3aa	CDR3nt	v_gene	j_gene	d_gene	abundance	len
CASSIGPGTHQPQHF	TGTGCCAGTAGTATAGGGCCGGGGACACATCAGCCCCAGCATTTT	TRBV19	TRBJ1-5	-	-	15
CASSPWGRSSYEQYF	TGTGCCAGCAGCCCCTGGGGCAGGTCGTCCTACGAGCAGTACTTC	TRBV9	TRBJ2-7	-	-	15
CASSPTRANTDTQYF	TGTGCCAGCTCACCAACCAGGGCTAACACAGATACGCAGTATTTT	TRBV18	TRBJ2-3	-	-	15
CASSVAITGSQLDTEAFF	TGTGCCAGCAGCGTAGCGATAACAGGGAGCCAATTGGACACTGAAGCTTTCTTT	TRBV9	TRBJ1-1	-	-	18
CASSEGRETQYF	TGTGCCAGCAGTGAAGGTAGAGAGACCCAGTACTTC	TRBV6-1	TRBJ2-5	-	few	12
CATGRVYNSPLHF	TGTGCCACGGGCAGGGTGTATAATTCACCCCTCCACTTT	TRBV19	TRBJ1-6	-	-	13
CASSLIPSTDTQYF	TGTGCCAGCAGCTTAATTCCGAGCACAGATACGCAGTATTTT	TRBV7-3	TRBJ2-3	-	few	14
CASSIPGGGYTF	TGTGCCAGTTCGATACCGGGGGGTGGCTACACCTTC	TRBV6-1	TRBJ1-2	-	-	12
CASSPRTRITDTQYF	TGTGCCAGCAGCCCAAGGACTAGAATCACAGATACGCAGTATTTT	TRBV11-2	TRBJ2-3	TRBD2	-	15
CASSPGQGAHTQYF	TGTGCCAGCAGCCCCGGACAGGGCGCGCATACGCAGTATTTT	TRBV11-3	TRBJ2-3	TRBD1	-	14
CASSPLRGSGTQYF	TGTGCCAGCAGCCCCCTGCGGGGCTCAGGGACCCAGTACTTC	TRBV11-2	TRBJ2-5	-	few	14
CASRGTGGTRYGYTF	TGTGCCAGCAGGGGGACAGGGGGGACCCGCTATGGCTACACCTTC	TRBV2	TRBJ1-2	TRBD1	-	15
CASSEGGRVKEEQYF	TGTGCCAGCAGTGAAGGGGGGAGGGTTAAAGAGGAGCAGTACTTC	TRBV6-1	TRBJ2-7	TRBD2	once	15
CASSRTGQGAGENYEQYF	TGCGCCAGCAGCCGAACGGGACAGGGGGCAGGGGAAAACTACGAGCAGTACTTC	TRBV5-1	TRBJ2-7	TRBD1	-	18
CASDPGTSIYEQYF	TGTGCCAGCGACCCCGGGACTAGCATCTACGAGCAGTACTTC	TRBV6-1	TRBJ2-7	TRBD2	-	14
CASSVGREASTDTQYF	TGTGCCAGCAGCGTAGGCCGGGAGGCTAGCACAGATACGCAGTATTTT	TRBV9	TRBJ2-3	TRBD2	-	16
CASSIAGVDTEAFF	TGTGCCAGTAGTATAGCCGGGGTTGACACTGAAGCTTTCTTT	TRBV19	TRBJ1-1	-	-	14
CATADSPVYGYTF	TGTGCCACCGCGGATTCCCCCGTGTATGGCTACACCTTC	TRBV2	TRBJ1-2	-	-	13
CASSLGGAAGNTIYF	TGTGCCAGCAGTTTAGGGGGCGCGGCGGGAAACACCATATATTTT	TRBV27	TRBJ1-3	-	-	15
CASSPSVGVGAFF	TGTGCCAGTAGCCCGTCGGTGGGCGTGGGAGCTTTCTTT	TRBV19	TRBJ1-1	-	few	13
CASSQESAGSNTGELFF	TGCGCCAGCAGCCAAGAATCGGCGGGATCGAACACCGGGGAGCTGTTTTTT	TRBV4-1	TRBJ2-2	-	-	17
CASSWRGGNTEAFF	TGTGCCAGCAGTTGGCGAGGAGGGAACACTGAAGCTTTCTTT	TRBV6-5	TRBJ1-1	-	-	14
CASSSTGLMNTEAFF	TGCGCCAGCAGCTCTACAGGACTAATGAACACTGAAGCTTTCTTT	TRBV5-1	TRBJ1-1	-	few	15
CASSQTPLAGGWGEQFF	TGTGCCAGCAGCCAAACTCCACTAGCGGGAGGGTGGGGTGAGCAGTTCTTC	TRBV4-2	TRBJ2-1	TRBD2	-	17
CASSLVAGRGNEQFF	TGTGCCAGCAGCTTAGTAGCGGGGCGGGGCAATGAGCAGTTCTTC	TRBV7-3	TRBJ2-1	TRBD2	-	15
CASSPTGDQPQHF	TGTGCCAGCAGCCCAACAGGGGATCAGCCCCAGCATTTT	TRBV7-9	TRBJ1-5	TRBD1	-	13
CASTIHRGTLSYNEQFF	TGTGCCAGCACCATCCACAGGGGCACCCTCTCGTACAATGAGCAGTTCTTC	TRBV2	TRBJ2-1	TRBD1	-	17
CASSSDQGMNTEAFF	TGTGCCAGCAGCTCGGATCAGGGGATGAACACTGAAGCTTTCTTT	TRBV5-6	TRBJ1-1	-	-	15
CASSQAGANTDTQYF	TGTGCCAGCAGCCAGGCGGGAGCCAACACAGATACGCAGTATTTT	TRBV4-2	TRBJ2-3	TRBD2	few	15
CASSIGTGEGNEQFF	TGTGCCAGTAGTATAGGGACGGGAGAAGGTAATGAGCAGTTCTTC	TRBV19	TRBJ2-1	-	-	15
CASSETSGALQETQYF	TGTGCCAGCAGCGAGACTAGCGGGGCCCTCCAAGAGACCCAGTACTTC	TRBV11-3	TRBJ2-5	TRBD2	-	16
CASSFGVTRVQPQHF	TGTGCCAGCAGCTTCGGGGTAACAAGAGTCCAGCCCCAGCATTTT	TRBV13	TRBJ1-5	-	-	15
CASSQRTGDYEQYF	TGTGCCAGCAGCCAAAGGACAGGGGACTACGAGCAGTACTTC	TRBV7-8	TRBJ2-7	TRBD1	-	14
CASSGYRDNTDTQYF	TGCGCCAGCAGCGGCTACCGGGACAACACAGATACGCAGTATTTT	TRBV5-1	TRBJ2-3	-	-	15
CASSRGQHNEQFF	TGTGCCAGCAGCCGTGGACAGCACAATGAGCAGTTCTTC	TRBV11-2	TRBJ2-1	-	-	13
CASGLVVTGDSPLHF	TGTGCTAGTGGTTTGGTCGTGACAGGGGATTCACCCCTCCACTTT	TRBV12-5	TRBJ1-6	TRBD1	-	15
CASSADAYPGDEQYF	TGCGCCAGCAGCGCAGACGCCTACCCAGGCGACGAGCAGTACTTC	TRBV5-1	TRBJ2-7	-	-	15
CASREGQGTIEQYF	TGTGCCAGCAGAGAGGGACAGGGGACAATCGAGCAGTACTTC	TRBV7-8	TRBJ2-7	TRBD1	few	14
CASSTTGTRGTGELFF	TGCGCCAGCAGCACCACCGGGACTAGAGGCACCGGGGAGCTGTTTTTT	TRBV5-1	TRBJ2-2	TRBD2	-	16
CASSLGRGQTQYF	TGTGCCAGCAGCTTAGGGCGGGGGCAGACGCAGTATTTT	TRBV7-2	TRBJ2-3	-	-	13
CASKLDRGYGYTF	TGCGCCAGCAAGCTCGATAGGGGCTATGGCTACACCTTC	TRBV5-1	TRBJ1-2	-	-	13
CASSPVDRVTEAFF	TGTGCCAGCAGTCCCGTGGACAGGGTCACTGAAGCTTTCTTT	TRBV28	TRBJ1-1	TRBD1	few	14
CASSKGSGQGAGYEQYF	TGTGCCAGCAGCAAAGGATCGGGACAGGGCGCTGGTTACGAGCAGTACTTC	TRBV21-1	TRBJ2-7	-	-	17